This T cell receptor (beta chain) was sequenced during a study of human T cells and chemical hapten exposure. Study information: Patch testing placed 0.01% DPC on the upper back, with readings at 6 days.

The time point denotes: patch test 1, 2 weeks after DPC sensitization. Treatment given: therapeutic diphenylcyclopropenone sensitization with weekly scalp DPC. V was pared by 6 bases and J by 10 bases, with 13 bases between. The CDR3 totals 13 residues. Germline lookup yields CDR1 MNHNS and CDR2 SASEGT. TCRdb used MiXCR to reprocess the RACE reads, holding one entry per CDR3 protein. The table records around 300,000 distinct CDR3 sequences, around 7% of them present only once. The origin of this receptor is a woman aged 18-29 years with alopecia areata. Some clones in this sample may be carry-over from other donors' samples. The specimen comprised whole blood, sampled in connection with sensitization to the hapten diphenylcyclopropenone (DPC). The rearrangement uses TRBV6-1 and TRBJ1-6; no clear D gene. CDR3 nucleotide sequence: TGTGCCAGCAGCCTGTCGGAGTTGTCACCCCTCCACTTT. As protein: CASSLSELSPLHF.